The 27 T cell receptor beta chains reported below all come from one sample, sequenced in a study of T cell responses to AZD1222 COVID-19 vaccine (dated by TCRdb to about 2021). Explained via the paper, the time point label denotes: baseline before first vaccination. The library was generated by the immunoSEQ multiplex PCR assay. Here the immuneACCESS table is served through TCRdb, limited to in-frame sequences with V and J called. Missing clones are a known gap in these copies; in checked studies unresolved V genes cover under half, and the rest lacks a known reason. For this sample the table gives roughly 56,000 clones, of which 70% to 90% were detected only once. Jointly, the top ten make up more than 13% of the sample. This material consisted of peripheral blood, taken on day 0 of AZD1222 vaccination. Receptors were obtained from an adult in good health.

The chain couples TRBV6-5 to TRBJ2-3; TRBD1 agrees at 9 bases. CDR3 length: 15 residues. Germline CDR1 reads MNHEY; CDR2 reads SVGAGI. Germline trimming cut 6 bases from V and 4 bases from J; bases unmatched to any gene: 8. CDR3 region: CASREGTGSPDTQYF. The CDR3 DNA reads as TGTGCCAGCAGGGAGGGGACAGGGAGCCCAGATACGCAGTATTTT.

The chain links TRBV18 to TRBJ2-5; perhaps TRBD2 as D (6 bases). The CDR3 is 14 residues long. CDR1 is KGHSH, CDR2 LQKENI, per germline. V lost 3 bases and J 3 bases, leaving 11 bases between the germline ends. CDR3 amino acids: CASSPQVAEETQYF. CDR3 in DNA: TGTGCCAGCTCACCCCAGGTAGCGGAAGAGACCCAGTACTTC.

V gene TRBV23-1 combines with J gene TRBJ1-4, with 9 bases fitting TRBD1. TRBV23-1 is an open reading frame whose function is uncertain. J was trimmed by 7 bases and V by 3 bases; bases with no gene match: 9. The CDR3 totals 16 residues. In DNA form, the CDR3 reads TGCGCCAGCAGTCACAGGGACAGGGAGGCAGGTGAAAAACTGTTTTTT. This codes for CASSHRDREAGEKLFF.

The chain links TRBV5-5 to TRBJ2-5; D possibly uses TRBD1 or TRBD2 (5 bases each). The CDR3 totals 13 residues. Looked up from germline, CDR1 is SGHKS and CDR2 is YYEKEE (reference sequence). The ends were cut back, 4 bases at V and 4 bases at J, with 11 bases in the middle. CDR3 protein: CASSPRAGETQYF. CDR3 DNA: TGTGCCAGCAGCCCCAGGGCGGGAGAGACCCAGTACTTC.

This chain links TRBV18 with TRBJ2-1; 7 bases line up with TRBD1. Germline V lookup: CDR1 KGHSH, CDR2 LQKENI. This CDR3 contains 18 residues. Losses at the gene ends were 6 bases for V and 0 bases for J; bases not matched to a gene: 14. Here the CDR3 DNA reads TGTGCCAGCTCTCTTTTCCAGCCTACAGGGGTCTCCTACAATGAGCAGTTCTTC. The encoded protein is CASSLFQPTGVSYNEQFF.

The CDR3, as DNA: TGTGCCAGCAGTTACATGGGTCAGCCCCAGCATTTT. This sequence encodes CASSYMGQPQHF. The chain couples TRBV6-5 to TRBJ1-5; D is unclear. Germline V CDR1 and CDR2: MNHEY, SVGAGI. The CDR3 is 12 amino acids. The V gene lost 2 bases and the J gene lost 6 bases, with 5 bases spanning the gap.

The chain has TRBV13 and TRBJ1-4; D is unclear. Trimming pared 5 bases from V and 3 bases from J, leaving 13 bases between. CDR3 length: 15 residues. Germline V gene lookup returns CDR1 PRHDT and CDR2 FYEKMQ (reference sequence). The CDR3 region is CASSADGGANEKLFF. The CDR3 DNA reads TGTGCCAGCAGCGCAGACGGCGGAGCTAATGAAAAACTGTTTTTT.

The chain uses TRBV4-2 and TRBJ1-4; possibly TRBD1 for D (6 bases). CDR3 length equals 18 residues. The V end was cut by 1 base, the J end by 7 bases, with 22 bases between. Germline loops: CDR1 LGHNA, CDR2 YNFKEQ. The CDR3 loop reads CASSQGASSGARIEKLFF. The CDR3 nucleotides read TGTGCCAGCAGCCAAGGCGCTAGTTCGGGGGCGCGTATTGAAAAACTGTTTTTT.

The rearrangement uses TRBV3-1 (or the pseudogene TRBV3-2) and TRBJ1-2, with 8 bases identical to TRBD1. The CDR3 spans 15 residues. The germline gives CDR1 LGHDT, CDR2 YNNKEL (reference sequence). Trimming cost V 3 bases and J 4 bases; bases outside gene matches: 7. The CDR3 here is CASSHLGQGGYGYTF. The CDR3 DNA follows: TGTGCCAGCAGCCACCTTGGACAGGGAGGCTATGGCTACACCTTC.

A single count supports this clone. The chain combines TRBV18 with TRBJ1-6; 9 bases agree with TRBD1. The trim removed 2 bases at V and 6 bases at J, leaving 23 bases unmatched. The CDR3 spans 22 residues. Per germline, CDR1 KGHSH and CDR2 LQKENI. CDR3 in amino acids: CASSPKVPRGQGLLWINSPLHF. The CDR3 coding sequence is TGTGCCAGCTCACCAAAGGTGCCGCGGGGACAGGGACTCCTTTGGATTAATTCACCCCTCCACTTT.

The CDR3 region is CASSLAPGLSTEAFF. The CDR3 DNA reads TGTGCCAGCAGCTTAGCGCCCGGGCTCAGCACTGAAGCTTTCTTT. The V and J genes are TRBV7-2 and TRBJ1-1; no reliable D call. Germline lookup yields CDR1 SGHTA and CDR2 FQGNSA. This CDR3 is built from 15 residues. Trimming took 0 bases from V and 4 from J, leaving 12 bases between them.

V is TRBV10-3 and J is TRBJ1-2; no definite D call. V was clipped by 4 bases and J by 5 bases, with 8 bases between them. CDR3 length equals 12 residues. Germline assignment: CDR1 ENHRY and CDR2 SYGVKD. CDR3 loop: CAISVESYGYTF. CDR3 in DNA: TGTGCCATCAGTGTAGAATCGTATGGCTACACCTTC.

This sequence joins TRBV28 and TRBJ2-7; no clear D gene. The CDR3 covers 15 residues. Trimming cost V 2 bases and J 5 bases, with 16 bases left between them. Germline V CDR1 and CDR2: MDHEN, SYDVKM. CDR3 DNA: TGTGCCAGCAGTTTAAGCCCGGCCCGTAGAGACGAGCAGTACTTC. This encodes CASSLSPARRDEQYF.

The V and J genes are TRBV5-1 and TRBJ1-2; TRBD1 aligns across 11 bases. Looked up from germline, CDR1 is SGHRS and CDR2 is YFSETQ. The V gene end was trimmed by 5 bases and the J gene end by 3 bases; junction bases not matched to a gene: 9. CDR3 length: 16 residues. The CDR3 loop is CASRGTGGPSDYGYTF. CDR3 sequence (DNA): TGCGCCAGCAGAGGGACAGGGGGGCCGTCCGACTATGGCTACACCTTC.

The V gene is TRBV9, the J gene TRBJ2-1, with D uncertain. This CDR3 spans 15 amino acids. CDR1 and CDR2 from the germline V gene are SGDLS and YYNGEE. The V end was cut by 3 bases, the J end by 0 bases, with 10 bases between. The CDR3 protein is CASSAQEGSYNEQFF. The CDR3 DNA sequence: TGTGCCAGCAGCGCCCAGGAAGGCTCCTACAATGAGCAGTTCTTC.

There are a few counts of this clone. The chain combines TRBV2 with TRBJ1-5, with D possibly matching TRBD1 (5 bases). Trimming cost V 5 bases and J 7 bases, with 15 bases left between them. CDR1 SNHLY and CDR2 FYNNEI come from the germline V gene. CDR3 length equals 14 residues. The DNA of the CDR3 is TGTGCCAGCAGTAATATCAGGGATGTGCAGCCCCAGCATTTT. This sequence encodes CASSNIRDVQPQHF.

The rearrangement links TRBV2 to TRBJ2-7, with a weak D call TRBD2 (6 bases). Germline CDR1 and CDR2: SNHLY and FYNNEI. CDR3 length: 14 residues. Trimming took 6 bases from V and 3 from J, leaving 15 bases between them. The CDR3 DNA sequence: TGTGCCAGCAGCGCCCGCTTCGGGGGCTACGAGCAGTACTTC. This sequence encodes CASSARFGGYEQYF.

V is TRBV7-8 and J is TRBJ2-2; 10 positions match TRBD1. This CDR3 is built from 16 residues. The J segment lost 4 bases and the V segment lost 5 bases, leaving 7 bases of the junction unmatched. Germline V gives CDR1 SGHVS, CDR2 FQNEAQ. DNA of the CDR3: TGTGCCAGCAGCCCCCTAGGGACAGGGGTCACCGGGGAGCTGTTTTTT. Amino acid sequence: CASSPLGTGVTGELFF.

This rearrangement joins TRBV9 to TRBJ1-6, with TRBD1 identical over 10 bases. CDR3 length equals 14 residues. The V gene's germline CDR1 is SGDLS and CDR2 YYNGEE. V was pared by 6 bases and J by 10 bases, with 7 bases of the junction left unmatched. This chain's CDR3 is CASNRGQGGSPLHF. DNA for the CDR3: TGTGCCAGCAACCGAGGACAGGGGGGATCACCCCTCCACTTT.

CDR3 region: CASSLIGTGEAFF. In DNA form, the CDR3 reads TGTGCCAGCAGTTTGATCGGGACAGGTGAAGCTTTCTTT. The V call is TRBV12-3 or TRBV12-4, the J call TRBJ1-1, with 8 bases lining up with TRBD1. This CDR3 contains 13 residues. J gave up 7 bases and V 3 bases, and 4 bases lay outside the gene matches.

This clone was picked up one time. The chain carries TRBV27 and TRBJ1-5; no firm D call. Germline V gene sequence: CDR1 MNHEY, CDR2 SMNVEV (reference sequence). The germline V and J ends were trimmed by 1 base and 4 bases, with 5 bases remaining between them. CDR3 size: 13 residues. The CDR3: CASSLWGNQPQHF. In nucleotides, the CDR3 is TGTGCCAGCAGTTTATGGGGTAATCAGCCCCAGCATTTT.

The chain is built from TRBV5-6 and TRBJ2-3; perhaps TRBD1 as D (6 bases). Germline V gene lookup returns CDR1 SGHDT and CDR2 YYEEEE. V was cut by 5 bases and J by 4 bases, with 8 bases left in between. This CDR3 comprises 12 residues. The CDR3 DNA reads TGTGCCAGCAGTCAGGGGTCAGATACGCAGTATTTT. It is translated as CASSQGSDTQYF. Supplemented by reference TRBV5-6 and TRBJ2-3, the full variable domain reads DAGVTQSPTHLIKTRGQQVTLRCSPKSGHDTVSWYQQALGQGPQFIFQYYEEEERQRGNFPDRFSGHQFPNYSSELNVNALLLGDSALYLCASSQGSDTQYFGPGTRLTVL.

The J gene is TRBJ2-1, the V gene TRBV27, with D maybe TRBD1 (6 bases). V was trimmed by 4 bases and J by 6 bases, leaving 10 bases between them. The germline V gene encodes CDR1 MNHEY and CDR2 SMNVEV (reference sequence). The CDR3 loop spans 13 amino acids. CDR3 sequence: CASSSLRGNEQFF. The CDR3 DNA reads TGTGCCAGCAGTTCACTCAGGGGCAATGAGCAGTTCTTC.

V and J are TRBV19 and TRBJ1-6; D is undetermined. V lost 6 bases and J lost 7, with 10 bases in between. The CDR3 sequence is 13 residues long. Germline V gives CDR1 LNHDA, CDR2 SQIVND (reference sequence). The CDR3 bases are TGTGCCAGTAGCTCGGGTCGAAATTCACCCCTCCACTTT. Translation: CASSSGRNSPLHF.

The J gene is TRBJ1-2, the V gene TRBV3-1 (or the pseudogene TRBV3-2); 8 bases agree with TRBD1. The V segment lost 4 bases and the J segment 4 bases; nucleotides outside the gene matches: 8. Germline-derived CDR1 and CDR2 are LGHDT and YNNKEL (reference sequence). The CDR3 totals 15 residues. In DNA form, the CDR3 reads TGTGCCAGCAGCCTCATGACAGGGGAGGGCTATGGCTACACCTTC. It yields the protein CASSLMTGEGYGYTF.

The gene calls are TRBV7-2 and TRBJ1-5; tentative D call: TRBD1 (5 bases). The CDR3 runs 15 residues. Trimming removed 6 bases at V and 4 bases at J, with 16 bases between. Germline V gives CDR1 SGHTA, CDR2 FQGNSA. CDR3 region: CASRKTRDPNQPQHF. The CDR3 DNA is TGTGCCAGCAGGAAGACTAGGGACCCTAATCAGCCCCAGCATTTT.

V gene TRBV5-4 combines with J gene TRBJ2-7, with D hard to call. CDR1 and CDR2 from the germline V gene are SGHNT and YYREEE (reference sequence). The V and J ends lost 0 bases and 3 bases respectively, with 13 bases between them. CDR3 length: 15 residues. CDR3 sequence: CASSLGGRPLYEQYF. In DNA form, the CDR3 reads TGTGCCAGCAGCTTGGGGGGTCGGCCGCTCTACGAGCAGTACTTC.